The source of this TCR beta chain is a study of CXCR3-negative and CXCR3-positive naive CD8 T cells (dated by TCRdb to about 2019). The study in broad terms: In total, 130 million to 150 million TRB reads were obtained, which works out to roughly 1.5 +/- 0.3 million reads per library. Data from ten or so donors, pooled across two independent experiments, went into the diversity and physicochemical repertoire analyses. Naive subsets from about five donors and memory cells from 3 donors were included in the TRBV-TRBJ cluster analysis.

Details on this clonotype: No antigen is known for it.

CDR1 and CDR2 are read off the germline V gene (reference sequence) as SGHKS and YYEKEE. The CDR3 runs 14 amino acids, cysteine and phenylalanine included. DNA is not on record. TCRdb lists the instrument as NextSeq 550. The Human TCR Profiling Kit (MiLaboratory) was used to prepare UMI-labeled 5' RACE TRB cDNA libraries. cDNA synthesis used the entire amount of extracted RNA, and PCR amplification then used the entire amount of cDNA produced. The libraries were made side by side, with each library going through the same number of PCR cycles. The paper's data handling went like this. About 50,000 +/- 10,000 unique UMI-labeled TRB cDNA molecules per library were extracted with MIGEC and MiXCR, with at least two reads per UMI required. An average of around 40,000 +/- 10,000 functional in-frame TRB CDR3 nucleotide clonotypes without stop codons was found per library. After downsampling to 5000 UMI-labeled TRB molecules per sample, diversity metrics such as normalized Shannon-Wiener and Chao1 were calculated in VDJtools. VDJtools computed clonotype-size-weighted physicochemical properties of the central five CDR3 residues: interaction energy, strength, volume and Kidera factor 4. TCRdb reanalyzed the reads, keeping one entry per CDR3 protein sequence and omitting DNA. What appears here as the V and J calls and clone size reflects TCRdb's work, not the paper's. The sample table holds fewer than 60,000 distinct CDR3 sequences. The ten largest make up approximately 1.4% of the sample.

Study-wide findings and limitations: TRB CDR3s from CXCR3-positive naive cells showed higher hydrophobicity (lower Kidera factor 4), lower energy, and higher strength and volume indices than CXCR3-negative naive cells. Because surface CD5, which has been linked to self-reactivity in mice, was comparable between naive subsets, TCR interaction strength was also inferred from TRB CDR3 physicochemical properties. TRBV-TRBJ usage was similar between naive CXCR3-negative and CXCR3-positive cells from the same donor, while memory cells showed distinct patterns. Repertoire diversity was comparably high in both naive subsets but much lower in memory CD8+ T cells. Freshly isolated PBMCs were used for most assays because CXCR3 expression went down partially after cryopreservation.

For every CD8+ T cell subset, 300,000 cells were flow-sorted straight into RLT lysis buffer, and each subset was sorted in triplicate. Naive CD8+ T cells were defined stringently as CD45RO-CCR7+CD27+CD95- to exclude memory contaminants. Using standard density gradient centrifugation, peripheral blood mononuclear cells were isolated from buffy coats. Naive CXCR3-negative and CXCR3-positive CD8+ T cells were flow-sorted on a FACSAria III. Total RNA was extracted from sorted cells with an RNeasy Mini Kit. The source of this sequence is a human donor in good health. Some clones in this sample may be carry-over from other donors' samples. Sequences were obtained from naive CXCR3- CD8+ T cells from blood. In light of the paper, this sample's cell subset or site label describes: CD45RO-CCR7+CD27+CD95- naive CD8+ T cells lacking CXCR3 (TNR3-). The chain uses TRBV5-5 and TRBJ2-2. The CDR3 here reads CASSLATGYGELFF. The entire variable domain, with the stretches around the CDR3 drawn from the reference TRBV5-5 and TRBJ2-2 proteins, is DAGVTQSPTHLIKTRGQQVTLRCSPISGHKSVSWYQQVLGQGPQFIFQYYEKEERGRGNFPDRFSARQFPNYSSELNVNALLLGDSALYLCASSLATGYGELFFGEGSRLTVL.